One and the same sample provided the 7 T cell receptor beta chains below, sequenced in a study of blood T cell repertoires in COVID-19 (dated by TCRdb to the early 2020s). Library preparation was by the immunoSEQ multiplex PCR assay. TCRdb provides this immuneACCESS table in a form limited to in-frame rearrangements. Some clones are lacking; in checked studies, under half of them reflect an unresolved V gene, and why the rest are absent is not known. The sample profile shows over 200,000 clones; more than 70% of them were found once. The ten largest clonotypes hold around 6% of the sample. Material: peripheral blood. The receptors come from a man at least 80 years old with acute or convalescent COVID-19.

The V and J genes are TRBV3-1 (or the pseudogene TRBV3-2) and TRBJ1-1; D uncertain. This CDR3 has 14 residues. The germline CDR1 and CDR2 sequences are LGHDT and YNNKEL (reference sequence). The germline V and J ends were trimmed by 4 bases and 6 bases, with 15 bases remaining between them. CDR3 residues: CASSPLGGSAEAFF. Written as DNA, the CDR3 is TGTGCCAGCAGCCCCTTAGGAGGGTCGGCTGAAGCTTTCTTT.

The V and J genes are TRBV28 and TRBJ2-5, with a weak D call TRBD1 (6 bases). Trimming stripped 6 bases from V and 5 bases from J, with 19 bases between. The CDR3 is made up of 15 amino acids. Germline V gives CDR1 MDHEN, CDR2 SYDVKM. The DNA for the CDR3 is TGTGCCAGCAGCCCAACAGGGAAAAAGGGGGAGACCCAGTACTTC. Residues: CASSPTGKKGETQYF.

The V gene is TRBV6-1, the J gene TRBJ1-5, with D tentatively TRBD1 (5 bases). The CDR3 runs 17 residues. Per the germline V gene, CDR1 is MNHNS and CDR2 is SASEGT. Deletions cut 4 bases from V and 0 bases from J, with 16 bases between. The CDR3 sequence is CASSVGGIGSSNQPQHF. As DNA, the CDR3 is TGTGCCAGCAGTGTGGGGGGTATCGGGTCTAGCAATCAGCCCCAGCATTTT.

The genes are TRBV19 and TRBJ2-3, with TRBD1 identical over 7 bases. CDR3 length: 17 residues. Trimming cost V 4 bases and J 2 bases; bases outside gene matches: 12. Germline V gives CDR1 LNHDA, CDR2 SQIVND (reference sequence). The DNA for the CDR3 is TGTGCCAGTAGTAAAGACACCGGGACAGCAACCACAGATACGCAGTATTTT. Protein sequence: CASSKDTGTATTDTQYF.

The chain combines TRBV6-5 with TRBJ2-1, with TRBD1 matching over 10 bases. CDR3 length: 13 amino acids. V dropped 10 bases and J dropped 7; count of bases not matched to a gene: 7. Germline-derived CDR1 and CDR2 are MNHEY and SVGAGI. CDR3 protein: CATRQGAGNEQFF. The CDR3, as DNA: TGTGCCACCAGACAGGGGGCTGGGAATGAGCAGTTCTTC.

The chain has TRBV10-3 and TRBJ1-5; D gene uncertain. The CDR3 consists of 13 residues. Looked up from germline, CDR1 is ENHRY and CDR2 is SYGVKD. V dropped 4 bases and J dropped 6 bases, with 10 bases sitting between them. Here the CDR3 DNA reads TGTGCCATCAGTGTATCGGAGCTTCAGCCCCAGCATTTT. It specifies CAISVSELQPQHF.

This clone has only one observation. The chain couples TRBV7-8 to TRBJ1-4; D gene unclear. Looked up from germline, CDR1 is SGHVS and CDR2 is FQNEAQ. The length of the CDR3 is 17 residues. Trimming removed 7 bases from V and 7 bases from J, with 25 bases in between. The CDR3 loop reads CASNREGIPTGGEKLFF. The DNA of the CDR3 is TGTGCCAGCAATCGGGAGGGCATACCAACGGGTGGTGAAAAACTGTTTTTT.